Following are 28 T cell receptor beta chains from one sample sequenced in a study of T cell responses to AZD1222 COVID-19 vaccine. Assay used: immunoSEQ multiplex PCR; TCRdb lists only in-frame clones, some missing. The sample carries some 89,000 clones, approximately 89% recorded once. This sample comprised peripheral blood, obtained on day 0 of AZD1222 vaccination. These receptors were taken from an adult in good health.

The V gene is TRBV18, the J gene TRBJ1-1; D call uncertain. Trimming left V 5 bases short and J 1 base short, with 11 bases between. Per the germline V gene, CDR1 is KGHSH and CDR2 is LQKENI. This CDR3 spans 14 amino acids. The CDR3 region is CASSAGAGNTEAFF. CDR3 DNA sequence: TGTGCCAGCTCAGCGGGAGCCGGGAACACTGAAGCTTTCTTT.

Of note for this clone: This sample also contains other DNA sequences that code for the same CDR3. This chain joins TRBV18 and TRBJ1-2; D gene unclear. CDR3 length: 14 residues. Trimming removed 3 bases from V and 1 base from J, with 9 bases in between. The V gene's germline CDR1 is KGHSH and CDR2 LQKENI. The CDR3 loop reads CASSPPGDNYGYTF. CDR3 nucleotides: TGTGCCAGCTCACCCCCGGGAGATAACTATGGCTACACCTTC. Filled out from reference TRBV18 and TRBJ1-2, the complete variable domain reads NAGVMQNPRHLVRRRGQEARLRCSPMKGHSHVYWYRQLPEEGLKFMVYLQKENIIDESGMPKERFSAEFPKEGPSILRIQQVVRGDSAAYFCASSPPGDNYGYTFGSGTRLTVV.

V and J are TRBV18 and TRBJ2-6; D gene uncertain. The CDR3 is 14 amino acids. V dropped 4 bases and J dropped 1 base, with 5 bases sitting between them. The germline V gene has CDR1 KGHSH and CDR2 LQKENI. DNA for the CDR3: TGTGCCAGCTCACATCTTTCTGGGGCCAACGTCCTGACTTTC. Protein product: CASSHLSGANVLTF.

The chain has TRBV7-2 and TRBJ1-2; 8 bases agree with TRBD1. Germline CDR1 reads SGHTA; CDR2 reads FQGNSA. The CDR3 sequence is 15 residues long. V shed 1 base, J shed 4 bases, and the junction held 5 bases outside the gene matches. CDR3 in amino acids: CASSLGDRTSYGYTF. The CDR3 coding sequence is TGTGCCAGCAGCTTAGGGGACAGGACCAGCTATGGCTACACCTTC.

J is TRBJ2-3 and V is TRBV11-2; D is undetermined. The ends were cut back, 1 base at V and 1 base at J, with 3 bases in the middle. The CDR3 is made up of 13 amino acids. The germline gives CDR1 SGHAT, CDR2 FQNNGV. CDR3 bases: TGTGCCAGCAGCTTAGGTGGCACAGATACGCAGTATTTT. The encoded protein is CASSLGGTDTQYF.

The chain links TRBV28 to TRBJ2-2; 11 bases fit TRBD2. The CDR3 runs 16 residues. Germline CDR1 and CDR2: MDHEN and SYDVKM. The junction had 11 bases not matched to a gene; V was cut back by 7 bases and J by 7 bases. This chain's CDR3 is CASTALAGAGSGELFF. Here the CDR3 DNA reads TGTGCCAGCACCGCACTAGCGGGAGCCGGTAGCGGGGAGCTGTTTTTT. The variable domain in full, completed from reference TRBV28 and TRBJ2-2, reads DVKVTQSSRYLVKRTGEKVFLECVQDMDHENMFWYRQDPGLGLRLIYFSYDVKMKEKGDIPEGYSVSREKKERFSLILESASTNQTSMYLCASTALAGAGSGELFFGEGSRLTVL.

V usage is TRBV6-5 and J usage is TRBJ1-5; no definite D call. CDR1 is MNHEY, CDR2 SVGAGI, per germline. The CDR3 sequence is 13 residues long. V shed 5 bases and J shed 4 bases, with 9 bases lying between them. CDR3 residues: CASSRIENQPQHF. The CDR3 coding sequence is TGTGCCAGCAGTCGGATCGAAAATCAGCCCCAGCATTTT.

The chain joins TRBV21-1 to TRBJ2-1; the table names TRBD2, a call not compared with the DNA. TRBV21-1 is a pseudogene segment. CDR3 size: 20 residues. CDR3 amino acids: CASSRTGTSGSRSSGNEQFF. The CDR3 bases are TGTGCCAGCAGCAGAACCGGGACTAGCGGGAGTCGGTCGTCGGGAAATGAGCAGTTCTTC.

This clone was seen just once. The V gene is TRBV19, the J gene TRBJ2-2; D not resolved. The CDR3 has 15 residues. Trimming cost V 4 bases and J 6 bases, with 15 bases left between them. Germline loops: CDR1 LNHDA, CDR2 SQIVND (reference sequence). The CDR3, as DNA: TGTGCCAGTAGTACGTCGATAACAAGAGCCGGGGAGCTGTTTTTT. It specifies CASSTSITRAGELFF.

The chain carries TRBV6-5 and TRBJ2-3; 13 positions agree with TRBD2. This CDR3 is built from 15 residues. Germline loops: CDR1 MNHEY, CDR2 SVGAGI. Unmatched junction bases numbered 8, after V lost 6 bases and J lost 8 bases. The CDR3 bases are TGTGCCAGCAGGACCCGGACTAGCGGGAGTGGTACGCAGTATTTT. Its translation is CASRTRTSGSGTQYF.

The chain couples TRBV5-4 to TRBJ1-1; D is ambiguous. The germline V gene has CDR1 SGHNT and CDR2 YYREEE (reference sequence). The CDR3 runs 14 residues. Trimming removed 1 base from V and 1 base from J, with 8 bases in between. The CDR3 region is CASSLQATNTEAFF. In DNA form, the CDR3 reads TGTGCCAGCAGCTTGCAGGCGACGAACACTGAAGCTTTCTTT.

This rearrangement joins TRBV6-1 to TRBJ2-6; D gene unclear. The V and J ends lost 4 bases and 0 bases respectively, with 16 bases between them. Germline CDR1 reads MNHNS; CDR2 reads SASEGT. This CDR3 has 18 residues. CDR3 sequence (DNA): TGTGCCAGCAGTGCCGAGGCAGGCTTTAGCTCTGGGGCCAACGTCCTGACTTTC. This codes for CASSAEAGFSSGANVLTF.

The CDR3 reads CATSRDRGSSYEQYF. The CDR3 DNA sequence: TGTGCCACCAGCAGAGACAGGGGAAGCTCCTACGAGCAGTACTTC. The chain has TRBV15 and TRBJ2-7, with D possibly TRBD1 on 6 matching bases. This CDR3 has 15 amino acids. CDR1 is LNHNV, CDR2 YYDKDF, per germline (reference sequence). Trimming stripped 0 bases from V and 0 bases from J, with 9 bases between.

The rearrangement uses TRBV7-2 and TRBJ2-3; D perhaps matches TRBD2 (5 bases). The length of the CDR3 is 15 residues. V was cut by 3 bases and J by 2 bases, with 12 bases left in between. CDR1 and CDR2 from the germline V gene are SGHTA and FQGNSA. CDR3 in DNA: TGTGCCAGCAGCTTCGATGGACTGTTCACAGATACGCAGTATTTT. The encoded protein is CASSFDGLFTDTQYF.

The chain is built from TRBV5-6 and TRBJ1-1; possibly TRBD1 for D (5 bases). There are 17 residues in the CDR3. CDR1 and CDR2 from the germline V gene are SGHDT and YYEEEE. Trimming cost V 2 bases and J 1 base, with 18 bases left between them. DNA for the CDR3: TGTGCCAGCAGCTTCCCTTCCCTGGGGACCTCGAACACTGAAGCTTTCTTT. It specifies CASSFPSLGTSNTEAFF.

The CDR3: CASSPTGTGGTNTEAFF. DNA for the CDR3: TGTGCCAGCTCACCTACCGGGACAGGGGGTACGAACACTGAAGCTTTCTTT. The chain carries TRBV18 and TRBJ1-1; 11 nucleotides agree with TRBD1. Germline CDR1 and CDR2: KGHSH and LQKENI. Unmatched junction bases numbered 7, after V lost 3 bases and J lost 1 base. The CDR3 is 17 residues long.

The rearrangement uses TRBV7-7 and TRBJ2-5, with 7 bases that match TRBD2. Germline V gene sequence: CDR1 SSHAT, CDR2 FNYEAQ (reference sequence). This CDR3 is 18 amino acids long. The V and J ends lost 5 bases and 0 bases, in that order; junction bases with no gene match: 15. The CDR3 DNA sequence: TGTGCCAGCAGCCCAAGGCGGGGGTCCCCCCTGTACCAAGAGACCCAGTACTTC. Translating gives CASSPRRGSPLYQETQYF.

This rearrangement joins TRBV9 to TRBJ1-1, with 8 bases that match TRBD1. Germline V gene lookup returns CDR1 SGDLS and CDR2 YYNGEE. The length of the CDR3 is 15 residues. Trimming at V came to 4 bases and at J to 4 bases, leaving 9 bases not matched to a gene. The CDR3 nucleotides are TGTGCCAGCAGCCCCCAGGACAGGGTCGTCACTGAAGCTTTCTTT. Protein sequence: CASSPQDRVVTEAFF.

This rearrangement joins TRBV7-2 to TRBJ2-7; D is undetermined. There are 12 residues in the CDR3. Trimming took 2 bases from V and 2 from J, leaving 4 bases between them. CDR1 and CDR2 (germline): SGHTA, FQGNSA. The CDR3 region has the DNA TGTGCCAGCAGCTTATCACCCTACGAGCAGTACTTC. Residues: CASSLSPYEQYF.

CDR3 DNA: TGTGCCAGCAGTGAAGGTCTCTACGAGCAGTACTTC. Translating gives CASSEGLYEQYF. The V gene is TRBV2, the J gene TRBJ2-7; no clear D gene. V was trimmed by 1 base and J by 3 bases, leaving 4 bases between them. The CDR3 is 12 amino acids. Per germline, CDR1 SNHLY and CDR2 FYNNEI.

This clone was detected only once. The chain is built from TRBV6-2 or TRBV6-3 and TRBJ1-5, with 11 positions matching TRBD1. Trimming cost V 7 bases and J 5 bases; bases outside gene matches: 13. CDR1 and CDR2 from the germline V gene are MNHEY and SVGEGT. This CDR3 is 17 amino acids long. In DNA form, the CDR3 reads TGTGCCAGCACCCCTAGGGGACAGGGGGTTTTATATCAGCCCCAGCATTTT. This sequence encodes CASTPRGQGVLYQPQHF.

The chain links TRBV10-3 to TRBJ2-7, with TRBD1 identical over 7 bases. In germline, CDR1 is ENHRY, CDR2 SYGVKD. V was clipped by 4 bases and J by 4 bases; unmatched bases: 4. The CDR3 has 13 residues. Written as DNA, the CDR3 is TGTGCCATCAGTGTTACACAGGGGTACGAGCAGTACTTC. Protein sequence: CAISVTQGYEQYF.

This chain links TRBV5-4 with TRBJ2-7; D remains ambiguous. Germline CDR1 SGHNT, CDR2 YYREEE (reference sequence). The CDR3 covers 13 residues. Trimming cost V 2 bases and J 0 bases, with 6 bases left between them. DNA for the CDR3: TGTGCCAGCAGCTTAAAGAGCTCCTACGAGCAGTACTTC. Translating gives CASSLKSSYEQYF. Supplemented by reference TRBV5-4 and TRBJ2-7, the full variable domain reads ETGVTQSPTHLIKTRGQQVTLRCSSQSGHNTVSWYQQALGQGPQFIFQYYREEENGRGNFPPRFSGLQFPNYSSELNVNALELDDSALYLCASSLKSSYEQYFGPGTRLTVT.

The J gene is TRBJ2-7, the V gene TRBV5-5; D is possibly TRBD2 (5 bases). V lost 4 bases and J 3 bases, leaving 14 bases between the germline ends. There are 14 residues in the CDR3. CDR1 SGHKS and CDR2 YYEKEE come from the germline V gene (reference sequence). This CDR3 reads CASSPARDYYEQYF. CDR3 coding DNA: TGTGCCAGCAGCCCCGCCCGGGATTACTACGAGCAGTACTTC. The full variable domain, completed using reference TRBV5-5 and TRBJ2-7, is DAGVTQSPTHLIKTRGQQVTLRCSPISGHKSVSWYQQVLGQGPQFIFQYYEKEERGRGNFPDRFSARQFPNYSSELNVNALLLGDSALYLCASSPARDYYEQYFGPGTRLTVT.

The chain joins TRBV12-3 or TRBV12-4 to TRBJ2-5, with D possibly TRBD1 on 6 matching bases. The ends were cut back, 3 bases at V and 5 bases at J, with 10 bases in the middle. The CDR3 contains 13 residues. CDR3 sequence: CASSFRGSETQYF. DNA of the CDR3: TGTGCCAGCAGTTTTAGGGGGTCGGAGACCCAGTACTTC.

This chain joins TRBV28 and TRBJ2-7; D may be TRBD2 (6 bases). CDR1 MDHEN and CDR2 SYDVKM come from the germline V gene. Trimming cost V 6 bases and J 0 bases, with 12 bases left between them. This CDR3 spans 14 amino acids. In nucleotides, the CDR3 is TGTGCCAGCAGCCGGGAGCCTAGCTCCTACGAGCAGTACTTC. It specifies CASSREPSSYEQYF.

The rearrangement joins TRBV11-3 to TRBJ2-1; TRBD2 agrees at 10 bases. The length of the CDR3 is 16 residues. V trimming: 5 bases; J trimming: 4 bases; junction bases outside the gene matches: 8. Germline CDR1 is SGHNT and CDR2 is YENEEA. The CDR3 protein is CASSPHGAGGYNEQFF. For the CDR3, the DNA is TGTGCCAGCAGCCCCCATGGAGCGGGAGGGTACAATGAGCAGTTCTTC. Supplemented by reference TRBV11-3 and TRBJ2-1, the full variable domain reads EAGVVQSPRYKIIEKKQPVAFWCNPISGHNTLYWYLQNLGQGPELLIRYENEEAVDDSQLPKDRFSAERLKGVDSTLKIQPAELGDSAVYLCASSPHGAGGYNEQFFGPGTRLTVL.

This chain connects TRBV6-5 to TRBJ2-2; 9 bases match TRBD1. Germline values: CDR1 MNHEY, CDR2 SVGAGI. The CDR3 has 15 amino acids. The trim removed 6 bases at V and 5 bases at J, leaving 7 bases unmatched. The CDR3 coding sequence is TGTGCCAGCAGCCCAAGTGGGACAGGGACCGGGGAGCTGTTTTTT. The encoded protein is CASSPSGTGTGELFF.